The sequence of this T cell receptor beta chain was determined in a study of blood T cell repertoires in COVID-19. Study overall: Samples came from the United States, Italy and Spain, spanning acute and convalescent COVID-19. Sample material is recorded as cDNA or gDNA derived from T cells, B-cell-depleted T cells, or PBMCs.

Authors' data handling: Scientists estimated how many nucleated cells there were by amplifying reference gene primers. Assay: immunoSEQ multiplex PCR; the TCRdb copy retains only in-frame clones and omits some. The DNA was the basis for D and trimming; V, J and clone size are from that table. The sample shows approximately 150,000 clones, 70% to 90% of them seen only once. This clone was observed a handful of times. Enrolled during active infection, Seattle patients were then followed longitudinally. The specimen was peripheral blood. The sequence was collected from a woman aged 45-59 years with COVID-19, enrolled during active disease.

The chain's CDR3 is CASTPPDWTAVDEQFF. The CDR3 coding sequence is TGTGCCAGCACCCCCCCCGATTGGACAGCTGTGGATGAGCAGTTCTTC. J is TRBJ2-1 and V is TRBV11-3, with D perhaps TRBD1 (6 bases). Trimming took off 7 bases at V and 8 bases at J, with 24 bases between the two ends. This CDR3 region has 16 residues. The germline V gene has CDR1 SGHNT and CDR2 YENEEA.